This T cell receptor (beta chain) originates from a study of shared clonotypes between healthy human individuals. The naive CD8 population came from CD45RO-negative cells selected for CCR7, without terminally differentiated effector memory CD45RA+ cells. Libraries were prepared by immunoSEQ multiplex PCR; TCRdb keeps only in-frame clonotypes and omits some of them. The top ten hold less than 0.25% of the sample, which has 800,000 to 950,000 clones, 90% to 97% seen once. Trimming cost V 5 bases and J 0 bases; bases outside gene matches: 13. The CDR3 loop spans 19 amino acids. Germline CDR1 and CDR2: SGHTA and FQGTGA.

The receptor's source is a man aged 25 to 40 in good health. The specimen sequenced was naive CD8+ T cells sorted from blood. This chain joins TRBV7-3 and TRBJ2-6, with 7 nucleotides matching TRBD2. CDR3 nucleotides: TGTGCCAGCAGCCCCCGTGTTAGCGGGTTAGGCTCTGGGGCCAACGTCCTGACTTTC. This translates into CASSPRVSGLGSGANVLTF.